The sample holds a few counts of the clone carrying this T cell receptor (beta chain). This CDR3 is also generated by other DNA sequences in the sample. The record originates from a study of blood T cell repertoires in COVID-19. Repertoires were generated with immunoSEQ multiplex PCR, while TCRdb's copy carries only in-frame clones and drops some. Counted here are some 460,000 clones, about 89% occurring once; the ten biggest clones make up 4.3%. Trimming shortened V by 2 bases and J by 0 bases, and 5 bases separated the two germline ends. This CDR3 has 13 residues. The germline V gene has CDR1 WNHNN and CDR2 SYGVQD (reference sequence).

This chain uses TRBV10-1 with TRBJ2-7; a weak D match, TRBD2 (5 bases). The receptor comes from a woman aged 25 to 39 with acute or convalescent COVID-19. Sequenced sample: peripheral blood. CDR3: CASSEGSSYEQYF. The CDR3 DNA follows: TGCGCCAGCAGTGAGGGGAGCTCCTACGAGCAGTACTTC.